Below, 25 T cell receptor beta chains from the same sample are listed, as sequenced in a study of T cells in localized non-small cell lung cancer. The protocol was immunoSEQ multiplex PCR, while the TCRdb copy is restricted to in-frame clones and leaves out a portion. The sample yields almost 35,000 clones, 93% seen once. Sequencing was performed on peripheral blood, taken before any cancer treatment. The receptors derive from a female donor of 60 years or more with stage I lung adenocarcinoma.

V usage is TRBV10-3 and J usage is TRBJ1-5; 8 positions agree with TRBD1. The CDR3 has 18 amino acids. The junction had 11 bases not matched to a gene; V was cut back by 4 bases and J by 0 bases. Germline V lookup: CDR1 ENHRY, CDR2 SYGVKD. The CDR3 here is CAISGKDRVDFSNQPQHF. CDR3 DNA sequence: TGTGCCATCAGTGGAAAGGACAGGGTAGATTTTAGCAATCAGCCCCAGCATTTT.

This chain connects TRBV7-9 to TRBJ1-2; D is undetermined. V was trimmed by 3 bases and J by 8 bases, leaving 13 bases between them. CDR1 SEHNR and CDR2 FQNEAQ come from the germline V gene (reference sequence). The CDR3 spans 13 residues. The CDR3 sequence: CASSLPLGLGYTF. In nucleotides, the CDR3 is TGTGCCAGCAGCTTGCCTTTAGGGCTGGGCTACACCTTC.

CDR3 loop: CASSIVGQPQHF. The CDR3 DNA follows: TGTGCCAGTAGTATAGTGGGTCAGCCCCAGCATTTT. The chain recombines TRBV19 with TRBJ1-5, with D unclear. CDR3 size: 12 residues. CDR1 and CDR2 (germline): LNHDA, SQIVND (reference sequence). The germline V and J ends were trimmed by 1 base and 6 bases, with 4 bases remaining between them.

The chain recombines TRBV11-2 with TRBJ2-7, with TRBD1 matching over 7 bases. The V gene's germline CDR1 is SGHAT and CDR2 FQNNGV. With 3 bases clipped from V and 8 bases from J, the junction kept 7 bases outside the gene matches. This CDR3 has 13 residues. Here the CDR3 reads CASSLGLTGKQYV. The CDR3 bases are TGTGCCAGCAGCTTGGGGTTGACAGGGAAGCAGTACGTC.

This chain links TRBV19 with TRBJ1-2; D remains ambiguous. CDR1 and CDR2 from the germline V gene are LNHDA and SQIVND (reference sequence). V was trimmed by 3 bases and J by 0 bases, leaving 11 bases between them. The CDR3 spans 15 residues. The CDR3 here is CASSISGGANYGYTF. The CDR3 DNA reads TGTGCCAGTAGTATCTCCGGCGGAGCTAACTATGGCTACACCTTC.

The chain recombines TRBV4-3 with TRBJ1-1; the D is unclear. The CDR3 spans 14 residues. Trimming took off 1 base at V and 4 bases at J, with 10 bases between the two ends. Germline assignment: CDR1 LGHNA and CDR2 YSLEER. Here the CDR3 reads CASSQGSLRTEAFF. The CDR3 DNA follows: TGCGCCAGCAGCCAAGGGAGTCTTCGCACTGAAGCTTTCTTT.

This chain joins TRBV11-2 and TRBJ2-7, with D perhaps TRBD1 (6 bases). Trimming pared 4 bases from V and 6 bases from J, leaving 16 bases between. This CDR3 region has 14 residues. The germline V gene encodes CDR1 SGHAT and CDR2 FQNNGV. The CDR3 nucleotides read TGTGCCAGCAGCTCGTCCAGGGGACGCGGCGAGCAGTACTTC. As protein: CASSSSRGRGEQYF.

The chain links TRBV5-6 to TRBJ1-1; D not resolved. Germline CDR1 and CDR2: SGHDT and YYEEEE. CDR3 length: 14 residues. V was clipped by 2 bases and J by 1 base, with 9 bases between them. The CDR3 loop reads CASSFIGTNTEAFF. The CDR3 coding sequence is TGTGCCAGCAGCTTTATAGGTACGAACACTGAAGCTTTCTTT.

The J gene is TRBJ2-1, the V gene TRBV30, with 9 nucleotides matching TRBD2. Per germline, CDR1 GTSNPN and CDR2 SVGIG (reference sequence). V gave up 4 bases and J gave up 6 bases; unmatched junction bases: 13. The CDR3 contains 16 residues. The chain's CDR3 is CAWTVAGAPLGNEQFF. CDR3 DNA sequence: TGTGCCTGGACGGTAGCGGGAGCCCCTTTGGGCAATGAGCAGTTCTTC.

The chain has TRBV30 and TRBJ1-3, with TRBD1 identical over 11 bases. This CDR3 region has 18 residues. V shed 0 bases and J 8 bases; nucleotides not matched to a gene: 15. CDR1 is GTSNPN and CDR2 is SVGIG in the germline V gene (reference sequence). In DNA, the CDR3 is TGTGCCTGGAGTGTACACAGGGGACAGGGGGGTAAGCGGGACACCATATATTTT. It is translated as CAWSVHRGQGGKRDTIYF.

The chain has TRBV6-5 and TRBJ1-2; D may be TRBD1 (5 bases). Trimming cost V 5 bases and J 5 bases, with 12 bases left between them. CDR1 MNHEY and CDR2 SVGAGI come from the germline V gene. The CDR3 is made up of 13 amino acids. The CDR3, as DNA: TGTGCCAGCAGTCAGGGCAGGGAATATGGCTACACCTTC. The encoded protein is CASSQGREYGYTF.

The chain recombines TRBV7-3 with TRBJ1-1, with TRBD1 as a possible D gene (5 bases). This CDR3 region has 15 residues. Germline V gene sequence: CDR1 SGHTA, CDR2 FQGTGA. Trimming stripped 0 bases from V and 3 bases from J, with 11 bases between. CDR3 sequence reads: CASSLTRGPDTEAFF. CDR3 in DNA: TGTGCCAGCAGCTTAACAAGGGGCCCTGACACTGAAGCTTTCTTT.

V and J are TRBV7-3 and TRBJ2-1; D unresolved. CDR1 and CDR2 (germline): SGHTA, FQGTGA. Trimming removed 4 bases at V and 9 bases at J, with 7 bases between. The CDR3 totals 11 residues. The CDR3 loop reads CASSSHGEQFF. The CDR3 bases are TGTGCCAGCAGCTCACACGGTGAGCAGTTCTTC.

This chain connects TRBV6-5 to TRBJ1-5; D gene uncertain. Germline lookup yields CDR1 MNHEY and CDR2 SVGAGI. Trimming shortened V by 6 bases and J by 4 bases, and 13 bases separated the two germline ends. The length of the CDR3 is 14 residues. DNA for the CDR3: TGTGCCAGCAGCCCGTACGGAATAAATCAGCCCCAGCATTTT. Translating it yields CASSPYGINQPQHF.

This clone showed up just once. The chain links TRBV10-3 to TRBJ1-4; a possible D gene is TRBD1 (6 bases). Germline CDR1 and CDR2: ENHRY and SYGVKD. This CDR3 has 14 residues. Trimming stripped 10 bases from V and 0 bases from J, with 12 bases between. CDR3 sequence reads: CASSRGSTNEKLFF. CDR3 DNA: TGTGCCAGTAGCAGGGGATCAACTAATGAAAAACTGTTTTTT.

The genes are TRBV14 and TRBJ2-1; D uncertain. CDR1 is SGHDN and CDR2 is FVKESK in the germline V gene. The CDR3 has 15 amino acids. The V end was cut by 3 bases, the J end by 0 bases, with 9 bases between. The CDR3 is CASSQARFSYNEQFF. DNA for the CDR3: TGTGCCAGCAGCCAGGCCCGATTCTCCTACAATGAGCAGTTCTTC.

The CDR3 protein is CAWSVLGTGNEKLFF. The CDR3 DNA is TGTGCCTGGAGTGTACTCGGGACCGGGAATGAAAAACTGTTTTTT. The rearrangement links TRBV30 to TRBJ1-4; D perhaps matches TRBD1 (5 bases). Germline values: CDR1 GTSNPN, CDR2 SVGIG (reference sequence). The CDR3 totals 15 residues. Trimming stripped 0 bases from V and 5 bases from J, with 13 bases between.

The CDR3 sequence is CASSQDAGSFNEKLFF. The CDR3 coding sequence is TGCGCCAGCAGCCAAGATGCTGGCAGCTTTAATGAAAAACTGTTTTTT. The rearrangement links TRBV4-3 to TRBJ1-4, with D unclear. Germline lookup yields CDR1 LGHNA and CDR2 YSLEER. The CDR3 loop spans 16 amino acids. Trimming removed 0 bases at V and 4 bases at J, with 12 bases between.

A single count supports this clone. This rearrangement joins TRBV10-3 to TRBJ2-3; D remains ambiguous. The CDR3 is 15 amino acids. The V end was cut by 0 bases, the J end by 2 bases, with 9 bases between. CDR1 is ENHRY, CDR2 SYGVKD, per germline. The CDR3 reads CAISESGSYTDTQYF. DNA for the CDR3: TGTGCCATCAGTGAGTCCGGCTCCTACACAGATACGCAGTATTTT.

The rearrangement uses TRBV19 and TRBJ2-1; 8 nucleotides align to TRBD1. This CDR3 is 14 amino acids long. Germline CDR1 LNHDA, CDR2 SQIVND (reference sequence). Trimming at V came to 7 bases and at J to 3 bases, leaving 5 bases not matched to a gene. The DNA for the CDR3 is TGTGCCAGTAAAACCGGGACAGGCTACAATGAGCAGTTCTTC. It codes for CASKTGTGYNEQFF. The whole variable domain, remainder taken from reference TRBV19 and TRBJ2-1, is DGGITQSPKYLFRKEGQNVTLSCEQNLNHDAMYWYRQDPGQGLRLIYYSQIVNDFQKGDIAEGYSVSREKKESFPLTVTSAQKNPTAFYLCASKTGTGYNEQFFGPGTRLTVL.

The genes are TRBV9 and TRBJ2-7; 10 bases align to TRBD2. Trimming removed 0 bases from V and 3 bases from J; junction bases left unmatched: 3. CDR1 is SGDLS, CDR2 YYNGEE, per germline. The CDR3 is 15 amino acids. CDR3 bases: TGTGCCAGCAGCGTAGAAGCGGGAGGGCGCTACGAGCAGTACGTC. Encoded protein: CASSVEAGGRYEQYV.

This sequence joins TRBV19 and TRBJ2-2, with TRBD1 matching over 7 bases. Germline CDR1 LNHDA, CDR2 SQIVND (reference sequence). The CDR3 totals 18 residues. The J segment lost 4 bases and the V segment lost 7 bases, leaving 18 bases of the junction unmatched. The CDR3 reads CASKDPLSDRKTTGELFF. CDR3 coding DNA: TGTGCCAGTAAAGATCCACTCTCGGACAGGAAGACCACCGGGGAGCTGTTTTTT.

This chain joins TRBV7-9 and TRBJ2-2; D is unresolved. Germline V gene lookup returns CDR1 SEHNR and CDR2 FQNEAQ (reference sequence). CDR3 length: 13 residues. This CDR3 is CGVGYSGTGELFF. The CDR3, as DNA: TGTGGAGTTGGATACTCGGGCACCGGGGAGCTGTTTTTT.

This chain joins TRBV7-9 and TRBJ2-1, with D unresolved. Germline V gene sequence: CDR1 SEHNR, CDR2 FQNEAQ (reference sequence). The germline V and J ends were trimmed by 5 bases and 5 bases, with 7 bases remaining between them. The CDR3 consists of 12 residues. The CDR3 is CASSNQNNEQFF. The CDR3 region has the DNA TGTGCCAGCAGCAACCAAAACAATGAGCAGTTCTTC. Complete variable domain (other parts from reference TRBV7-9 and TRBJ2-1): DTGVSQNPRHKITKRGQNVTFRCDPISEHNRLYWYRQTLGQGPEFLTYFQNEAQLEKSRLLSDRFSAERPKGSFSTLEIQRTEQGDSAMYLCASSNQNNEQFFGPGTRLTVL.

The chain links TRBV5-6 to TRBJ1-2; 9 positions match TRBD1. V shed 0 bases, J shed 8 bases, and the junction held 11 bases outside the gene matches. There are 16 residues in the CDR3. Germline-derived CDR1 and CDR2 are SGHDT and YYEEEE. The CDR3 coding sequence is TGTGCCAGCAGCTTGGTTGGGGACAGGGTTCCGGCAGGCTACACCTTC. Its protein product is CASSLVGDRVPAGYTF.